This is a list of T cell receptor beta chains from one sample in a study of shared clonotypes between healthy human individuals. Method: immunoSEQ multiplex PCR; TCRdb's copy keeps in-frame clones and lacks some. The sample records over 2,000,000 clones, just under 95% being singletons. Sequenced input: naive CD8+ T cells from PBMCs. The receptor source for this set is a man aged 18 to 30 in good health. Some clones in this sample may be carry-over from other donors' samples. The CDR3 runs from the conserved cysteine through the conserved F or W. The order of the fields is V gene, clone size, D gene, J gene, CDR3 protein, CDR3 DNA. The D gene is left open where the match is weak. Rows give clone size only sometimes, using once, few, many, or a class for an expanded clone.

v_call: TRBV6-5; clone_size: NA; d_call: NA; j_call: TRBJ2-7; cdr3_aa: CASRGQSYEQYF; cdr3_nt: TGTGCCAGCAGAGGACAGTCTTACGAGCAGTACTTC
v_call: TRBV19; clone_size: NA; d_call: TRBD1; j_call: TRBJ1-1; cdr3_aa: CASRTGGPNTEAFF; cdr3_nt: TGTGCCAGTAGGACAGGGGGACCGAACACTGAAGCTTTCTTT
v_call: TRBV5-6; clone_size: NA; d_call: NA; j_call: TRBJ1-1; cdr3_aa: CASSLRVANTEAFF; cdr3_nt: TGTGCCAGCAGCTTAAGGGTGGCGAACACTGAAGCTTTCTTT
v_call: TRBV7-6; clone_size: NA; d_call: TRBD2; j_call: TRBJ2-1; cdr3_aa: CASSLGLAAYNEQFF; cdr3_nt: TGTGCCAGCAGCTTGGGACTAGCGGCATACAATGAGCAGTTCTTC
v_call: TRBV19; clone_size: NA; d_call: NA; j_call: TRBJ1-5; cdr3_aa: CASSWGGGQPQHF; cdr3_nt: TGTGCCAGTAGTTGGGGGGGCGGTCAGCCCCAGCATTTT
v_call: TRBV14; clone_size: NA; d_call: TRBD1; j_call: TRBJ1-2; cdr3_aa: CASSLGQGNYGYTF; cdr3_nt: TGTGCCAGCAGCTTGGGACAGGGTAACTATGGCTACACCTTC
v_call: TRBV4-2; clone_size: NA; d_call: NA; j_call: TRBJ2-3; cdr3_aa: CASSQLSRGTDTQYF; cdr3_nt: TGTGCCAGCAGCCAACTCAGCAGAGGGACAGATACGCAGTATTTT
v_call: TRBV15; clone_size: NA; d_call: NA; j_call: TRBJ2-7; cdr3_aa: CATSREATEQYF; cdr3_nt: TGTGCCACCAGCAGAGAGGCTACCGAGCAGTACTTC
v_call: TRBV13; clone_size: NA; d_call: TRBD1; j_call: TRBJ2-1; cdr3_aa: CASSYAGTGLNEQFF; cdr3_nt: TGTGCCAGCAGCTACGCCGGGACAGGGTTGAATGAGCAGTTCTTC
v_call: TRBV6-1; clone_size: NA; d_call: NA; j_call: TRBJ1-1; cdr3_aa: CASSDKQSVVAAFF; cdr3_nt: TGTGCCAGCAGTGACAAACAATCCGTGGTGGCAGCTTTCTTT
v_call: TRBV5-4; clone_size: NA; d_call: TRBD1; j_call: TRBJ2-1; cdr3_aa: CASSLPTGTEYNEQFF; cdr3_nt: TGTGCCAGCAGCTTACCAACCGGGACAGAATACAATGAGCAGTTCTTC
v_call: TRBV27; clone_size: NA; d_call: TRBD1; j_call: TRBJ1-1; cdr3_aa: CASSLTGEGTEAFF; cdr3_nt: TGTGCCAGCAGTTTGACAGGGGAAGGCACTGAAGCTTTCTTT
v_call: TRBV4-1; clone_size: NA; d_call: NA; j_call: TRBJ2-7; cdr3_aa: CASSQEVRVSSYEQYF; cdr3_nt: TGCGCCAGCAGCCAAGAAGTGCGGGTTAGCTCCTACGAGCAGTACTTC
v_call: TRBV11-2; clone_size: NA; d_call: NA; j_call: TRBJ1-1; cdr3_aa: CASAGWGLTFF; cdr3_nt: TGTGCCAGCGCCGGGTGGGGTCTGACTTTCTTT
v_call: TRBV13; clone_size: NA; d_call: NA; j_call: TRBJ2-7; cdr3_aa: CASTLGPDNEQYF; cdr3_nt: TGTGCCAGCACCCTAGGGCCAGACAACGAGCAGTACTTC
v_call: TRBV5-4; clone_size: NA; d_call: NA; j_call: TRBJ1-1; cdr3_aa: CASSLGGLNTEAFF; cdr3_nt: TGTGCCAGCAGCTTAGGGGGTTTGAACACTGAAGCTTTCTTT
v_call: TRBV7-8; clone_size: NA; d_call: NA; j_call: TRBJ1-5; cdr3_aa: CASSPLFSNQPQHF; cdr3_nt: TGTGCCAGCAGCCCCCTTTTTAGCAATCAGCCCCAGCATTTT
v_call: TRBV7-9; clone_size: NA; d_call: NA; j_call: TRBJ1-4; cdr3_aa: CASTYFGGEKLFF; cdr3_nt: TGTGCCAGCACCTATTTCGGGGGCGAAAAACTGTTTTTT
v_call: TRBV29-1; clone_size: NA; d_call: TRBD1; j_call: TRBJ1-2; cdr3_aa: CSADRGRNYGYTF; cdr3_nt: TGCAGCGCAGACAGGGGGCGCAACTATGGCTACACCTTC
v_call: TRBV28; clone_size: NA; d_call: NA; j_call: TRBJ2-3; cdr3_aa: CASSFDRRLPDTQYF; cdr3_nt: TGTGCCAGCAGTTTTGACCGACGGCTCCCGGATACGCAGTATTTT
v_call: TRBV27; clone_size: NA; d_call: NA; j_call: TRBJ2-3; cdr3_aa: CASSLSLGVLLYTQYF; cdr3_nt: TGTGCCAGCAGTTTATCGCTGGGAGTCCTCTTGTATACGCAGTATTTT
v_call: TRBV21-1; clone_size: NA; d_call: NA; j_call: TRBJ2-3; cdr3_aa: CASSKDRDGWGRVDTQYF; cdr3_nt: TGTGCCAGCAGCAAAGACAGGGATGGTTGGGGGCGCGTAGATACGCAGTATTTT
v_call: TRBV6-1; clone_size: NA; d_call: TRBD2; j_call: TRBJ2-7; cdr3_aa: CASSEQLAGGPAYEQYF; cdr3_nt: TGTGCCAGCAGTGAACAGCTAGCGGGAGGGCCTGCCTACGAGCAGTACTTC
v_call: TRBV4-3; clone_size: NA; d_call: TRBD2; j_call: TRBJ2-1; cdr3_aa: CASSQDWSRLAGGYSYNEQFF; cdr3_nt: TGCGCCAGCAGCCAAGATTGGAGTAGACTAGCGGGAGGTTATTCCTACAATGAGCAGTTCTTC
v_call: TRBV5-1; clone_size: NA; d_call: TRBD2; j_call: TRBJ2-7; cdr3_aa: CASSSAGDFTYEQYF; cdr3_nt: TGCGCCAGCAGTTCAGCGGGAGACTTCACCTACGAGCAGTACTTC
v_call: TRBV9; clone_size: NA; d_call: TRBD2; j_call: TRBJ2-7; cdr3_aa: CASSGPKARASGIAYEQYF; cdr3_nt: TGTGCCAGCAGTGGACCGAAGGCTCGGGCTAGCGGGATCGCCTACGAGCAGTACTTC
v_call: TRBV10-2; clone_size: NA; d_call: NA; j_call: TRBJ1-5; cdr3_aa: CASSETPGQPQHF; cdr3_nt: TGCGCCAGCAGTGAAACTCCGGGTCAGCCCCAGCATTTT
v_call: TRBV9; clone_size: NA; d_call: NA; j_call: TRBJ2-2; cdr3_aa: CASAATTGELFF; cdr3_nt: TGTGCCAGCGCGGCTACCACCGGGGAGCTGTTTTTT
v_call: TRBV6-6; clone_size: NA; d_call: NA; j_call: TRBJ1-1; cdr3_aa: CASSYYRMENTEAFF; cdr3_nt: TGTGCCAGCAGTTACTACAGGATGGAGAACACTGAAGCTTTCTTT
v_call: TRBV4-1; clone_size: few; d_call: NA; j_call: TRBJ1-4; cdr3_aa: CASSQDRRGNEKLFF; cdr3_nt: TGCGCCAGCAGCCAAGATCGGCGGGGGAATGAAAAACTGTTTTTT
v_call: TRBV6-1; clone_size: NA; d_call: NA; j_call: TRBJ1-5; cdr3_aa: CASSGPTKNPIYSNQPQHF; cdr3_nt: TGTGCCAGCAGTGGCCCGACAAAAAACCCAATCTATAGCAATCAGCCCCAGCATTTT
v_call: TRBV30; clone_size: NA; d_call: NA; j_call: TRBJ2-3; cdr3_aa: CAWSVGVARVTDTQYF; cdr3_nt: TGTGCCTGGAGTGTAGGGGTTGCCAGGGTCACAGATACGCAGTATTTT
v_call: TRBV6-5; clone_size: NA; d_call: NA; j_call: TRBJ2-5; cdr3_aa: CASSYVGSQETQYF; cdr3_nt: TGTGCCAGCAGTTACGTGGGATCTCAAGAGACCCAGTACTTC
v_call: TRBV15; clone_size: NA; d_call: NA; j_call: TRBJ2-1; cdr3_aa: CATSRDPGPLEFNEQFF; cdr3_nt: TGTGCCACCAGCAGAGATCCGGGACCTCTGGAGTTTAATGAGCAGTTCTTC
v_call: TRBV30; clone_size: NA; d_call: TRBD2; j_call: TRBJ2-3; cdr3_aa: CAWSDMTSGGTDTQYF; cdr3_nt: TGTGCCTGGAGCGATATGACTAGCGGGGGCACAGATACGCAGTATTTT
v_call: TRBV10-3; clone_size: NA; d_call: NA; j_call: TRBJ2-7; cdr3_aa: CAIGTGGVLSYEQYF; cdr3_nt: TGTGCCATCGGAACTGGAGGGGTCCTCTCCTACGAGCAGTACTTC
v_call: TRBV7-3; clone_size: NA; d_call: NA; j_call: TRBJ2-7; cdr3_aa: CASSFPGHTYEQYF; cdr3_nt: TGTGCCAGCAGCTTTCCCGGGCACACCTACGAGCAGTACTTC
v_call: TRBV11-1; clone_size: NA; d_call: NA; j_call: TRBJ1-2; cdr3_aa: CAEEDPNYGYTF; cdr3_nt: TGTGCCGAGGAAGACCCTAACTATGGCTACACCTTC
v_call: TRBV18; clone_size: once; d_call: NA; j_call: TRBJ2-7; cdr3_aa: CASSPEGTSYYEQYF; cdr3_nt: TGTGCCAGCTCACCCGAAGGGACCTCTTACTACGAGCAGTACTTC
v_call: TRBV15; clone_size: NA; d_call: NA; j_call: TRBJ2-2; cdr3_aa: CATSEGYTGELFF; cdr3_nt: TGTGCCACCAGTGAGGGCTACACCGGGGAGCTGTTTTTT
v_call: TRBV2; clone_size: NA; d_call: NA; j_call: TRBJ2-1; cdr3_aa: CASSGSLGEVRNEQFF; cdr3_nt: TGTGCCAGCAGCGGGAGTCTCGGGGAAGTCCGCAATGAGCAGTTCTTC
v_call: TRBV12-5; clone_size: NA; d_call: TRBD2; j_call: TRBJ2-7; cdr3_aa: CASGLAILAGGPYEQYF; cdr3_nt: TGTGCTAGTGGTTTGGCTATACTAGCGGGAGGGCCGTACGAGCAGTACTTC
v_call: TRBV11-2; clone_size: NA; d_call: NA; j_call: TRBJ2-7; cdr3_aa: CASSLEREQYF; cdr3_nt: TGTGCCAGCAGCTTAGAGCGCGAGCAGTACTTC
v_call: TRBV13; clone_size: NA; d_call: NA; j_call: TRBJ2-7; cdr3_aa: CASSPGNRGEEQYF; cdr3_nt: TGTGCCAGCAGCCCCGGTAATAGGGGGGAGGAGCAGTACTTC